This entry is about one T cell receptor beta chain. At one end the junction does not follow the germline gene, possibly because of a read error. The CDR3 consists of 17 residues. For TCRbeta, the library was prepared with unique molecular identifiers. TCRdb re-analysed the PCR reads in MiXCR, keeping a single row per CDR3 protein. The table records roughly 590,000 distinct CDR3 sequences, 15% to 20% of them present only once. This sample is drawn from a study of T-cell reconstitution after alpha-beta-depleted transplantation in children. The sequences come from PBMCs from the stem cell graft donor, collected from the stem cell graft. The source of this sequence is a human donor who donated a stem cell graft to a child with acute myeloid leukemia. This rearrangement joins TRBV12-3 or TRBV12-4 to TRBJ2-2; maybe TRBD1 (6 bases). The DNA of the CDR3 is TGTGCCAGCAGCTTAGGATTAGGGGGATCGAACACCGGGGAGCTGTTTTTT. As protein: CASSLGLGGSNTGELFF.